This T cell receptor beta chain appears in the sequencing data of a study of shared clonotypes between healthy human individuals. General observations from the study: The study generally estimated greater richness for naive than memory subsets.

Turning to this clone: Its target is not known.

Donors included only healthy HIV-negative adults lacking recent acute infections or vaccinations. TCRdb's copy holds only in-frame clones and misses some; the assay was immunoSEQ multiplex PCR. The repertoire includes about 710,000 clones, about three quarters of them detected once, and around 1.8% sits in the top ten. This CDR3 is 13 amino acids long. V was cut by 6 bases and J by 5 bases, with 10 bases left in between. The germline CDR1 and CDR2 sequences are WNHNN and SYGVQD (reference sequence). The receptor comes from a woman aged 25-40 years in good health. The sample consisted of memory CD4+ T cells sorted from blood. Subset noted: CD45RA-negative fraction. V gene TRBV10-1 combines with J gene TRBJ2-2; D may be TRBD2 (6 bases). This CDR3 is CASSPGLTGELFF. The DNA for the CDR3 is TGCGCCAGCAGCCCGGGACTTACCGGGGAGCTGTTTTTT.